This paragraph reports one TCR beta chain. The data are from a study of blood T cells in healthy people across ages. The donors, healthy Caucasians from Russia, were aged about 6 to 95. Each donor supplied ten milliliters of peripheral blood. Isolation of PBMCs gave at least 6.5 million cells per sample. A second PCR of 7 to 11 cycles used a sample-barcoded 5' primer and a J-beta primer mix. In TCRdb, the 5' RACE reads were re-called with MiXCR into one record per CDR3 protein. The repertoire has roughly 640,000 distinct CDR3 sequences, about 30% of them found once; the top ten carry about 15%. The source is a woman of 80 years or more in good health. The sequencing sample was made of blood.

CDR3 residues: CASTGGTSWETQYF. The CDR3 DNA reads TGTGCCAGCACCGGCGGGACCTCTTGGGAGACCCAGTACTTC. The rearrangement joins TRBV6-5 to TRBJ2-7; possibly TRBD2 for D (6 bases). The closer fit of TRBJ2-5 to the DNA end suggests the J call may be wrong. Germline CDR1 reads MNHEY; CDR2 reads SVGAGI. This CDR3 spans 14 amino acids.